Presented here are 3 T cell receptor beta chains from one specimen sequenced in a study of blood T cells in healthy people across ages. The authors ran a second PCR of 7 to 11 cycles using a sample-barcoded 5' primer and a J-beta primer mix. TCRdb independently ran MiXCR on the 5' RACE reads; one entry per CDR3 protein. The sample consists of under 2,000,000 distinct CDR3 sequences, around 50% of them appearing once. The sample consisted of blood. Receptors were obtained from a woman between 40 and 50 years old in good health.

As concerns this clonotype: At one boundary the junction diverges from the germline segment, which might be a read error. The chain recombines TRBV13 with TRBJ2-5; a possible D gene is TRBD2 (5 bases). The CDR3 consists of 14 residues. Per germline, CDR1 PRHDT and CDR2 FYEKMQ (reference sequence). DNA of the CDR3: TGTGCCTGCAGCCATGGACTGGAACAAGAGACCCAGTACTTC. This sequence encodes CACSHGLEQETQYF.

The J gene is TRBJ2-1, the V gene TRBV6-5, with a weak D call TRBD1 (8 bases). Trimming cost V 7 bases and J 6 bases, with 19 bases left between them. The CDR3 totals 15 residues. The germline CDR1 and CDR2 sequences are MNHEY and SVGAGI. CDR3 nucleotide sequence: TGTGCCAGCACCCAACAGGGGGGGAGGAGCAATGAGCAGTTCTTC. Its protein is CASTQQGGRSNEQFF.

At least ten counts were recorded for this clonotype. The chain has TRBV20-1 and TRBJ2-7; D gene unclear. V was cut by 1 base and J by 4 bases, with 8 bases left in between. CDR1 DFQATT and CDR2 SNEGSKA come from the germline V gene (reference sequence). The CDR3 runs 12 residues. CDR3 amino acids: CSARVGRYEQYF. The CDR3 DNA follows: TGCAGTGCTAGAGTAGGAAGGTACGAGCAGTACTTC.